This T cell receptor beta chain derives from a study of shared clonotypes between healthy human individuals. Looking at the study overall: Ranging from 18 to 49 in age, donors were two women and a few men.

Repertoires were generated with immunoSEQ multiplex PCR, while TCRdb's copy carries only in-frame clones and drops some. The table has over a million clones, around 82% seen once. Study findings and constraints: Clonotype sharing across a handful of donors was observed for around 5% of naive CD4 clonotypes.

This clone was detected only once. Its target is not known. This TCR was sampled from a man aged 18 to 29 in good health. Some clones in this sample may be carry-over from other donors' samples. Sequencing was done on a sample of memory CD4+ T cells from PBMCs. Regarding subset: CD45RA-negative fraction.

The CDR3 region is CSVERLAGSHEQYF. The CDR3 nucleotides read TGCAGCGTGGAGCGACTAGCGGGAAGCCACGAGCAGTACTTC. The chain links TRBV29-1 to TRBJ2-7; 11 nucleotides agree with TRBD2. The trim removed 6 bases at V and 5 bases at J, leaving 9 bases unmatched. The CDR3 extends over 14 amino acids. In germline, CDR1 is SQVTM, CDR2 ANQGSEA.